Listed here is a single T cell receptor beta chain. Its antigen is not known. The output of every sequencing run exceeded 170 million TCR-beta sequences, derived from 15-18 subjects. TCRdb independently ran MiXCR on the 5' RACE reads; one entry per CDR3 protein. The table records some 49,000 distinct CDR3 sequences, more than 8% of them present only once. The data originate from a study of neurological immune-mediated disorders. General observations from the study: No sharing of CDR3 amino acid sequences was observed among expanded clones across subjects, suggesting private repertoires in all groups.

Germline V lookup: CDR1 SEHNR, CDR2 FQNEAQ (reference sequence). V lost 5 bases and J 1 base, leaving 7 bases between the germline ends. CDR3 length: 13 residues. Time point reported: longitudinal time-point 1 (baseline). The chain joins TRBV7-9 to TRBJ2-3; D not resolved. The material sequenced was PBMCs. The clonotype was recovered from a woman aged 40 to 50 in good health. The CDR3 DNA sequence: TGTGCCAGCAGCCCTATGGGCACAGATACGCAGTATTTT. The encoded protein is CASSPMGTDTQYF.